The present entry profiles one T cell receptor (beta chain) with its context. Its matching antigen is unknown. During its preparation, the TCRbeta library received unique molecular identifiers. TCRdb ran MiXCR on the PCR reads and lists one entry per CDR3 protein. The table includes more than 400,000 distinct CDR3 sequences, approximately 41% detected once. This entry is derived from a study of T-cell reconstitution after alpha-beta-depleted transplantation in children. Study observations and caveats: It was reported that alpha-beta T cells came from several hundred expanded graft clones (about two months after transplant).

V shed 4 bases and J shed 5 bases, with 14 bases lying between them. CDR1 and CDR2 from the germline V gene are MNHEY and SVGAGI. CDR3 length: 14 amino acids. The receptor was derived from a girl aged 2 to 10 with aplastic anemia, due to receive a stem cell transplant. The chain uses TRBV6-5 and TRBJ2-5; a possible D gene is TRBD2 (5 bases). The sequenced sample was PBMCs, obtained before TCRalphabeta/CD19-depleted stem cell transplant. CDR3 residues: CASSFLGVEETQYF. The CDR3 bases are TGTGCCAGCAGTTTTCTGGGAGTGGAGGAGACCCAGTACTTC.